Sequencing of this T cell receptor beta chain was carried out in a study of blood T cell repertoires in COVID-19. Across the whole study: Researchers got acute and convalescent COVID-19 samples from the United States, Italy and Spain.

Germline trimming cut 4 bases from V and 6 bases from J; bases unmatched to any gene: 5. The CDR3 length is 13 residues. Germline assignment: CDR1 LNHNV and CDR2 YYDKDF (reference sequence). All enrollees were about 18 to 89 years old and from 25 or so US areas. Cohorts were assigned according to the clinical history that participants reported. Donors of Cohort 3 who recovered were those that had two negative PCRs, clearance, or symptom resolution. Assay: immunoSEQ multiplex PCR; the TCRdb copy retains only in-frame clones and omits some. The sample consists of about 320,000 clones, approximately 88% of them appearing once.

The clonotype was recovered from a man in his 60s who had recovered from COVID-19. Sequencing used PBMCs or T cells enriched from blood (not recorded which). V usage is TRBV15 and J usage is TRBJ1-2; 7 positions match TRBD1. CDR3 in amino acids: CATSKDREDGYTF. For the CDR3, the DNA is TGTGCCACCAGCAAAGACAGGGAGGATGGCTACACCTTC.